Given below is one T cell receptor (beta chain) in context. What it recognizes is unknown. This record comes from a study of T cell responses to AZD1222 COVID-19 vaccine. Some clones are missing from TCRdb's copy, which holds only in-frame ones; the method was immunoSEQ multiplex PCR. The sample yields 85,000 to 90,000 clones, about 92% seen once. Per germline, CDR1 SGDLS and CDR2 YYNGEE. The CDR3 runs 15 residues. The V end was cut by 0 bases, the J end by 2 bases, with 11 bases between. Study results and limitations: Just a handful of people given AZD1222 tested seropositive at baseline.

The rearrangement uses TRBV9 and TRBJ2-5; weak D call: TRBD1 (6 bases). The starting material was peripheral blood, obtained 28 days after the second AZD1222 dose. This TCR was sampled from an adult who received the AZD1222 COVID-19 vaccine. In DNA form, the CDR3 reads TGTGCCAGCAGCGTAGATCTGGGACAACAAGAGACCCAGTACTTC. Residues: CASSVDLGQQETQYF.